This T cell receptor (beta chain) was observed in a study of cytomegalovirus exposure and HLA in healthy donors (dated by TCRdb to the late 2010s). Background on the whole study: An earlier analysis of some 620 of the donors reported about 260 Gb of sequence data and around 120 million unique TCR beta sequences obtained from about 179 million T cells. Around 320 gigabases of sequencing data and 78 million or so unique TCR sequences were included in an early release covering over 600 HLA-typed donors. Of the roughly 400 genotyped donors, about 84% fell in the genetic ancestry cluster associated with self-reported Caucasian donors. The aim of the study was to test whether cataloging public T cell receptors could identify signatures of past pathogen exposure. Using immunosequencing, the study profiled T cell repertoires from around 670 subjects and related those repertoires to cytomegalovirus serostatus. In addition to the first cohort of 666 subjects, a separate validation cohort of approximately 130 different subjects was used. To predict cytomegalovirus infection status, the study combined high-throughput TCR immunosequencing, statistical association of individual TCRs with disease status, and machine learning. A later analysis re-examined previously published TCR beta repertoires from more than 650 donors and added high-resolution HLA genotyping to investigate patterns of TCR occurrence. The later analysis used no new phenotypic data to find candidate immune exposures, relying instead on TCR beta sequences and their occurrence across donors. In an earlier analysis of 550 to 700 of the donors, high-throughput TCR beta sequencing was used to judge whether each TCR beta V gene segment behaved as functional or pseudogenic. Donor age, sex, ethnicity and CMV serostatus were compiled together with the repertoire data. A later genetic analysis used genome-wide SNP genotypes for about 60% of the roughly 700 donors, treating that subset as a discovery cohort. All discovery cohort repertoires had been generated using a single sequencing platform. Class I and class II HLA loci were covered by the typing at four-digit resolution. Typing coverage differed by locus: A, B, C, DRB1 and DQB1 were typed in about 629-640 donors, DQA1 in approximately 520, DPA1 in 600 to 610, and DPB1 in around 490. Several DR-DQ haplotypes were handled as single units for association and clustering, since linkage in the cohort was strong. Among around 400 genotyped donors of the cohort, an average of around 220,000 unique TCR beta nucleotide sequences was sequenced per donor, of which roughly 18% were non-productive. What the study reported, not specific to this receptor: In an earlier analysis of 587 of the donors, most TCR beta V segments appeared in productive rearrangements about 87% or about 30% of the time, broadly matching IMGT annotations. A group of highly shared sequence variants was considered likely to be a technical artifact of the sequencing pipeline. A further reported finding was that TCR beta sequences accurately predicted the HLA-A and HLA-B alleles for most subjects in the first cohort. Linkage disequilibrium might explain the correlated functional status among segregating V segments, but an unknown experimental factor could not be excluded. Because HLA typing was missing for some donors at each locus, association tests included only the typed subset. The presence/absence analyses assumed that sequencing depth was roughly uniform across donors, and that assumption may not be true. According to a later genetic analysis, donors in an Asian-associated ancestry cluster had fewer N-insertions in productive TCRs than the approximately 630-donor mean. V-gene and J-gene trimming of TCR beta chains was associated with a missense DCLRE1C variant in a later genetic analysis, and the association was replicated in an independent cohort. Because counts were too low, about 15 rarely observed V segments, including chromosome 9 orphons, were left out of the earlier analysis of 587 of the donors. In a later analysis, most CMV-associated TCR beta chains were found to appear HLA-restricted, with HLA associations seemingly driven largely by CMV exposure. It was suggested by the authors that the approach could potentially be generalized to other disease states and immunological phenotypes. Compared with equally common non-associated chains, HLA-associated TCR beta chains in a later analysis were more clonally expanded and had lower generation probabilities. Because the 87-base-pair reads could not distinguish some IMGT-functional V segments, including TRBV6-2 and TRBV6-3, those segments were excluded. The cohort was sequenced for TCR beta chains only, and without alpha or paired-chain data the features that could be detected were limited. For the cohort, immune exposure information was limited to CMV serostatus. A later analysis associated approximately 17,000 TCR beta sequences with specific HLA alleles at a false discovery rate of 0.05. According to a later analysis, TCR association rates differed among HLA loci, with DRB1 alleles showing the most associated TCRs and HLA-C alleles showing the fewest. In both the original and validation cohorts, the classifier was reported to diagnose cytomegalovirus status with high specificity and sensitivity. A total of 164 TCR beta chains were listed by the study as associated with cytomegalovirus. Assigning TCR associations to individual alleles was difficult when HLA alleles, especially DR and DQ, strongly co-occurred. Several of the top co-occurrence clusters appeared to be linked to parvovirus B19, influenza, CMV and Epstein-Barr virus, according to a later analysis. Most TCR sequences were seen in very few donors, while some public TCRs were found in many individuals. Three of the identified cytomegalovirus-associated TCR beta chains were confirmed in vitro to be specific for cytomegalovirus antigens.

The library was made by the immunoSEQ multiplex PCR assay. For the multiplex PCR, a mixture combining 60 forward primers for TCR Vbeta segments and 13 reverse primers for TCR Jbeta segments was used. A multiplex PCR assay on genomic DNA amplified the CDR3 region of rearranged TCR beta genes. On the Illumina HiSeq System, the amplified TCR beta libraries were sequenced as 87-base-pair reads. As for the original processing: A later analysis counted some 74 million unique TCR beta chains across the 666 repertoires, and 10 million to 11 million of these chains were shared by at least two donors. To remove PCR and sequencing errors, raw reads were error-corrected and collapsed into unique sequences using a nearest-neighbor algorithm that merged closely related sequences. To assign V, D and J gene segments, CDR3 sequences were aligned to IMGT reference sequences. Each retained sequence needed at least a six-nucleotide match to both a V gene segment and a J gene segment. Rearrangements were called productive when the CDR3 lacked stop codons and stayed in frame with V and J; all others were non-productive. Following IMGT convention, CDR3 was defined as the stretch from the second conserved V-encoded cysteine up to the conserved J-encoded phenylalanine. In an earlier analysis of around 640 of the donors, sequences lacking an unambiguous match to a single V gene segment were excluded. An earlier analysis of 450 to 650 of the donors called V segments functional above 56.7% productive rearrangements and segregating when the between-donor standard deviation exceeded 5%. A statistical classification framework was developed to diagnose cytomegalovirus status using the catalog of TCR beta chain sequences. In a later analysis, V and J genes were assigned by comparing TCR nucleotide sequences against IMGT/GENE-DB human TR gene sequences. Using the TCRdist pipeline, a later analysis assigned CDR3 sequences along with most-parsimonious VDJ recombination scenarios. In a later analysis, each TCR beta chain was defined by its CDR3 amino acid sequence together with its V-gene family, and reads without a unique V-gene family were excluded. In a later analysis, fewer than 650 highly shared, low-generation-probability nucleotide sequences were removed to address suspected cross-contamination and a sequencing artifact. For each public chain, a later analysis derived a clonal expansion index from normalized ranks of inferred template counts within each repertoire. In a later analysis, generation probabilities were computed using a VDJ recombination model fitted to out-of-frame rearrangements, and the results were checked against IGoR. In a later analysis, hypergeometric tests were used to score TCR-TCR, TCR-HLA and TCR-CMV co-occurrence, with a repertoire-size bias correction applied to TCR pairs. To estimate false discovery rates, a later analysis permuted the HLA or CMV assignments 20 times. A later analysis grouped co-occurring TCRs with DBSCAN, adding TCRdist sequence similarity when clustering within HLA-allele-positive subsets. Repertoires with fewer than 30,000 or more than 120,000 public chains, plus five repertoires with anomalous nucleotide sharing, were excluded from co-occurrence clustering. TCRdb carries this immuneACCESS record with in-frame sequences only. Its versions omit some clonotypes, under half of them owing to an unresolved V gene in the studies checked, with the rest unexplained. That table furnishes V, J and clone size, whereas the DNA furnished D and trimming. This sample is represented by over 100,000 clones; roughly two thirds of them were singletons. The leading ten clones occupy 8.4% of the sample.

Points on this clone: This receptor's antigen is unknown. The sample holds no much larger clone one base away, and base qualities are not on file.

Inclusive of the bounding cysteine and phenylalanine, the CDR3 is 16 residues long. Only the CDR3 DNA stays, 48 bases, in frame from base 1. CDR1 SGHVS and CDR2 FQNEAQ were looked up in the germline V gene. Trimming costs V 1 base and J 0 bases, and their ends lie 11 bases apart. The cohort consisted of 666 healthy bone marrow donors. At the time of sampling, every cohort member was nominally healthy, though immune exposures that went unrecorded were likely present. The donor was CMV seronegative and was included in the group of hundreds of seronegative cohort members. Every donor gave a peripheral blood sample, and the peripheral blood mononuclear cells from that sample were used for TCR beta sequencing. The Qiagen DNeasy Blood Extraction Kit was used to extract genomic DNA from the blood cell samples.

The receptor chain draws on TRBV7-8 and TRBJ2-3, and perhaps TRBD2 as D gene, on 5 matching bases. The sequenced material came from PBMCs. This receptor was obtained from a man in his forties or fifties in good health and CMV-seronegative. The nucleotides read TGTGCCAGCAGCTTAGGGTTCCGGACTAGCACAGATACGCAGTATTTT. It is translated as CASSLGFRTSTDTQYF. The full variable domain, completed from the reference TRBV7-8 and TRBJ2-3 proteins outside the CDR3, reads GAGVSQSPRYKVAKRGQDVALRCDPISGHVSLFWYQQALGQGPEFLTYFQNEAQLDKSGLPSDRFFAERPEGSVSTLKIQRTQQEDSAVYLCASSLGFRTSTDTQYFGPGTRLTVL.